A single sample gave rise to the 13 T cell receptor beta chains below, sequenced in a study of technical replicates of blood from a handful of donors. TCRdb's copy holds only in-frame clones and misses some; the assay was immunoSEQ multiplex PCR. The sample yields about 93,000 clones, about 95% seen once. Sequenced material: T cells isolated from PBMCs. Receptors originate from a human donor in good health.

This chain uses TRBV27 with TRBJ1-5; TRBD1 aligns across 7 bases. Per germline, CDR1 MNHEY and CDR2 SMNVEV (reference sequence). This CDR3 is built from 16 residues. The J segment lost 0 bases and the V segment lost 5 bases, leaving 7 bases of the junction unmatched. The CDR3 here is CASSPLTGYSNQPQHF. CDR3 DNA sequence: TGTGCCAGCAGTCCCTTGACAGGGTATAGCAATCAGCCCCAGCATTTT.

This clone was seen a single time. The chain is built from TRBV7-3 and TRBJ2-2; D uncertain. The CDR3 has 14 residues. Trimming removed 2 bases from V and 2 bases from J, with 6 bases in between. The germline V gene has CDR1 SGHTA and CDR2 FQGTGA. CDR3 amino acids: CASSLLRNTGELFF. The CDR3 nucleotides read TGTGCCAGCAGCTTACTAAGAAACACCGGGGAGCTGTTTTTT. The whole variable domain, remainder taken from reference TRBV7-3 and TRBJ2-2, is GAGVSQTPSNKVTEKGKYVELRCDPISGHTALYWYRQSLGQGPEFLIYFQGTGAADDSGLPNDRFFAVRPEGSVSTLKIQRTERGDSAVYLCASSLLRNTGELFFGEGSRLTVL.

V usage is TRBV5-1 and J usage is TRBJ2-5; D is unresolved. Germline CDR1 is SGHRS and CDR2 is YFSETQ. CDR3 size: 13 residues. V gave up 1 base and J gave up 0 bases, with 4 bases separating them. CDR3 nucleotides: TGCGCCAGCAGCTTGTTTAACCAAGAGACCCAGTACTTC. Amino acids: CASSLFNQETQYF.

As for this clone: Mismatch with germline at one junction end may stem from a read error. V is TRBV6-5 and J is TRBJ2-2; 7 nucleotides agree with TRBD2. Germline values: CDR1 MNHEY, CDR2 SVGAGI. The CDR3 is 15 amino acids. In DNA form, the CDR3 reads TGTACCAGCAGTTACTACGGGAGGCGCACCGGGGAGCTGTTTTTT. Protein product: CTSSYYGRRTGELFF.

This chain uses TRBV4-1 with TRBJ2-1, with 8 bases matching TRBD2. Trimming took 0 bases from V and 12 from J; bases not matched to a gene: 13. Germline CDR1 MGHRA, CDR2 YSYEKL. The CDR3 is 16 residues long. CDR3 coding DNA: TGCGCCAGCAGCCAAGAAGGAATAGCGGGAAATCAGAGGCAGTTCTTC. Residues: CASSQEGIAGNQRQFF.

This rearrangement joins TRBV25-1 to TRBJ2-3, with 13 bases lining up with TRBD2. V gave up 3 bases and J gave up 5 bases; unmatched junction bases: 8. Germline assignment: CDR1 MGHDK and CDR2 SYGVNS. The CDR3 sequence is 17 residues long. The CDR3 bases are TGTGCCAGCAGTGATGGGAGGACTAGCGGGAGTCTAGATACGCAGTATTTT. Translating it yields CASSDGRTSGSLDTQYF.

This clone came up a few times. This chain connects TRBV14 to TRBJ1-1; D not resolved. The length of the CDR3 is 14 residues. Germline V lookup: CDR1 SGHDN, CDR2 FVKESK. Trimming took 4 bases from V and 3 from J, leaving 12 bases between them. The CDR3 spells CASSPLRGYTEAFF. In DNA, the CDR3 is TGTGCCAGCAGCCCCCTAAGAGGCTACACTGAAGCTTTCTTT.

This sequence joins TRBV7-2 and TRBJ2-7, with 9 bases aligning to TRBD1. There are 16 residues in the CDR3. From germline, CDR1 is SGHTA and CDR2 FQGNSA. With 3 bases clipped from V and 3 bases from J, the junction kept 9 bases outside the gene matches. The CDR3 loop is CASSFNSDRGFYEQYF. DNA of the CDR3: TGTGCCAGCAGCTTCAATTCGGACAGGGGATTCTACGAGCAGTACTTC.

The chain carries TRBV15 and TRBJ1-1, with 10 bases identical to TRBD1. V lost 2 bases and J lost 7; bases outside the gene matches: 4. CDR1 is LNHNV and CDR2 is YYDKDF in the germline V gene (reference sequence). The CDR3 is 14 amino acids. CDR3 amino acids: CATSRLTGGGEAFF. Here the CDR3 DNA reads TGTGCCACCAGCAGACTGACAGGGGGCGGTGAAGCTTTCTTT. Complete variable domain (other parts from reference TRBV15 and TRBJ1-1): DAMVIQNPRYQVTQFGKPVTLSCSQTLNHNVMYWYQQKSSQAPKLLFHYYDKDFNNEADTPDNFQSRRPNTSFCFLDIRSPGLGDTAMYLCATSRLTGGGEAFFGQGTRLTVV.

A single count supports this clone. V and J are TRBV6-6 and TRBJ1-1; D is ambiguous. From germline, CDR1 is MNHNY and CDR2 SVGAGI (reference sequence). This CDR3 is 14 amino acids long. The V gene lost 2 bases and the J gene lost 3 bases, with 10 bases spanning the gap. DNA for the CDR3: TGTGCCAGCAGTTACGATTCAGCGTACACTGAAGCTTTCTTT. Amino acid sequence: CASSYDSAYTEAFF.

Worth noting for this clone: Germline and junction disagree at one end, which may indicate a read error. This chain joins TRBV10-3 and TRBJ1-6, with TRBD1 matching 8 bases. The V gene's germline CDR1 is ENHRY and CDR2 SYGVKD. The CDR3 sequence is 11 residues long. CDR3 region: CAISDGTGYSF. In DNA form, the CDR3 reads TGTGCCATCAGTGATGGGACAGGTTACTCATTT.

J is TRBJ1-1 and V is TRBV6-1; 7 nucleotides match TRBD1. Germline V gene data show CDR1 as MNHNS and CDR2 as SASEGT. The CDR3 loop spans 15 amino acids. V was clipped by 1 base and J by 0 bases; unmatched bases: 2. CDR3 loop: CASSEVGQLNTEAFF. The CDR3 DNA sequence: TGTGCCAGCAGTGAAGTGGGACAGCTGAACACTGAAGCTTTCTTT.

The chain has TRBV28 and TRBJ2-7, with TRBD1 matching over 9 bases. The CDR3 consists of 12 residues. V gave up 8 bases and J gave up 9 bases; unmatched junction bases: 8. Germline values: CDR1 MDHEN, CDR2 SYDVKM. The CDR3 coding sequence is TGTGCCAGCGGCCGGGACAGGGTACGGCAGTACTTC. It is translated as CASGRDRVRQYF.